The following is a T cell receptor (beta chain) sequence with its context. Its antigen is not known. Germline loops: CDR1 ENHRY, CDR2 SYGVKD. The CDR3 runs to 15 residues. The ends lost 2 bases at V and 2 bases at J; junction bases unmatched: 6. PCR primers comprised 60 Vbeta and 13 Jbeta primers. Assay used: immunoSEQ multiplex PCR; TCRdb lists only in-frame clones, some missing. The table includes 130,000 or so clones, roughly 85% detected once. These data come from a study of cytomegalovirus exposure and HLA in healthy donors. General observations from the study: Some V segments, TRBV6-2 and TRBV6-3 among them, were indistinguishable and were therefore excluded.

The chain is built from TRBV10-3 and TRBJ2-7; 7 bases match TRBD2. The receptor comes from a woman aged 25 to 39 in good health and CMV-seropositive. The sequenced sample was PBMCs. The CDR3 region is CAISEGASGTYEQYF. CDR3 DNA: TGTGCCATCAGTGAGGGGGCTAGCGGCACCTACGAGCAGTACTTC.